A single sample gave rise to the 11 T cell receptor beta chains below, sequenced in a study of shared clonotypes between healthy human individuals. Profiled with immunoSEQ multiplex PCR; TCRdb holds only in-frame clones, not every one. The table shows 950,000 to 1,300,000 clones, with roughly 80% occurring only once. The source material was memory CD4+ T cells sorted from blood. This sample's subset: CD45RA-negative fraction. These receptors all come from a man between 18 and 29 years old in good health.

Points on this clone: Other DNA sequences within the sample encode an identical CDR3. This chain uses TRBV9 with TRBJ2-2; no reliable D call. Germline V gene sequence: CDR1 SGDLS, CDR2 YYNGEE. The CDR3 runs 15 residues. V was cut by 0 bases and J by 1 base, with 7 bases left in between. In DNA form, the CDR3 reads TGTGCCAGCAGCGTAGGGCTACAGAACACCGGGGAGCTGTTTTTT. It codes for CASSVGLQNTGELFF.

The chain joins TRBV5-1 to TRBJ1-1, with D tentatively TRBD1 (5 bases). Germline V lookup: CDR1 SGHRS, CDR2 YFSETQ. This CDR3 is built from 14 residues. Trimming removed 4 bases from V and 5 bases from J, with 15 bases in between. CDR3 nucleotides: TGCGCCAGCAGCAGGGGAACGGCGAGGACTGAAGCTTTCTTT. It translates to CASSRGTARTEAFF. The whole variable domain, filled in from reference TRBV5-1 and TRBJ1-1, reads KAGVTQTPRYLIKTRGQQVTLSCSPISGHRSVSWYQQTPGQGLQFLFEYFSETQRNKGNFPGRFSGRQFSNSRSEMNVSTLELGDSALYLCASSRGTARTEAFFGQGTRLTVV.

The V gene is TRBV7-3, the J gene TRBJ1-1, with 7 bases aligning to TRBD1. V was pared by 5 bases and J by 0 bases, with 6 bases of the junction left unmatched. Per germline, CDR1 SGHTA and CDR2 FQGTGA. The CDR3 covers 15 residues. CDR3 bases: TGTGCCAGCAGCAAGACAGGGCCAATGAACACTGAAGCTTTCTTT. It specifies CASSKTGPMNTEAFF. Filled out from reference TRBV7-3 and TRBJ1-1, the complete variable domain reads GAGVSQTPSNKVTEKGKYVELRCDPISGHTALYWYRQSLGQGPEFLIYFQGTGAADDSGLPNDRFFAVRPEGSVSTLKIQRTERGDSAVYLCASSKTGPMNTEAFFGQGTRLTVV.

The chain employs TRBV19 and TRBJ1-1, with D tentatively TRBD1 (5 bases). Germline V lookup: CDR1 LNHDA, CDR2 SQIVND (reference sequence). The CDR3 runs 13 residues. V was pared by 6 bases and J by 6 bases, with 14 bases between. Here the CDR3 DNA reads TGTGCCAGTAGGAACAAAGGGGTCCCTGAAGCTTTCTTT. Its translation is CASRNKGVPEAFF.

The chain is built from TRBV5-1 and TRBJ2-3; 13 nucleotides align to TRBD2. The CDR3 consists of 16 residues. Unmatched junction bases numbered 7, after V lost 3 bases and J lost 6 bases. CDR1 is SGHRS, CDR2 YFSETQ, per germline. The CDR3: CASSSGTSGAVDTQYF. The DNA of the CDR3 is TGCGCCAGCAGCTCCGGGACTAGCGGGGCCGTGGATACGCAGTATTTT.

The count of this clone is one. V is TRBV6-1 and J is TRBJ1-1; D gene ambiguous. The V end was cut by 5 bases, the J end by 0 bases, with 10 bases between. The CDR3 extends over 14 amino acids. Germline values: CDR1 MNHNS, CDR2 SASEGT. CDR3 sequence (DNA): TGTGCCAGCAGTACACAGATCATGAACACTGAAGCTTTCTTT. It is translated as CASSTQIMNTEAFF.

This clone turned up a few times. The rearrangement uses TRBV7-9 and TRBJ2-7, with D possibly being TRBD1 (6 bases). Per the germline V gene, CDR1 is SEHNR and CDR2 is FQNEAQ (reference sequence). The CDR3 covers 12 residues. V was cut by 1 base and J by 8 bases, with 9 bases left in between. CDR3 loop: CASSLEQGKQYF. CDR3 coding DNA: TGTGCCAGCAGCTTAGAACAGGGCAAGCAGTACTTC.

This chain links TRBV28 with TRBJ1-2, with 8 bases identical to TRBD1. The V and J ends lost 8 bases and 8 bases, in that order; junction bases with no gene match: 7. Germline CDR1 reads MDHEN; CDR2 reads SYDVKM. This CDR3 spans 12 amino acids. For the CDR3, the DNA is TGTGCCAGCGCGACAGGGGTTGGGGGCTACACCTTC. This codes for CASATGVGGYTF.

This clone was counted between two and nine times. CDR3 bases: TGCGCCAGCAGCCAAGAACGGACAGGGCCCCAGCCCCAGCATTTT. This translates into CASSQERTGPQPQHF. The J gene is TRBJ1-5, the V gene TRBV4-1, with TRBD1 matching over 8 bases. The germline V gene has CDR1 MGHRA and CDR2 YSYEKL. After removal of 0 bases from V and 7 bases from J, the junction contained 5 bases not matched to a gene. The CDR3 contains 15 residues.

The V call is TRBV5-1, the J call TRBJ2-5; D could derive from TRBD1 or TRBD2 (5 bases each). The CDR3 is made up of 13 amino acids. Per the germline V gene, CDR1 is SGHRS and CDR2 is YFSETQ. Trimming took off 3 bases at V and 5 bases at J, with 11 bases between the two ends. CDR3: CASSSLWGETQYF. Written as DNA, the CDR3 is TGCGCCAGCAGCTCGCTCTGGGGGGAGACCCAGTACTTC.

This chain connects TRBV6-6 to TRBJ1-1; D call uncertain. This CDR3 has 13 residues. The germline V gene has CDR1 MNHNY and CDR2 SVGAGI (reference sequence). The V gene lost 6 bases and the J gene lost 4 bases, with 12 bases spanning the gap. The CDR3 DNA sequence: TGTGCCAGCAGCGGGAATCCGAGCACTGAAGCTTTCTTT. This translates into CASSGNPSTEAFF.